The count of the clone carrying this T cell receptor beta chain is one. The record originates from a study of blood T cell repertoires in COVID-19. At the level of the study: Sample material is recorded as cDNA or gDNA derived from T cells, B-cell-depleted T cells, or PBMCs.

V was pared by 2 bases and J by 2 bases, with 14 bases of the junction left unmatched. Germline V gene sequence: CDR1 SGHRS, CDR2 YFSETQ. The CDR3 length is 18 residues. Profiling relied on immunoSEQ multiplex PCR, and the TCRdb table lists in-frame clones only, not all of them. Among a few hundred thousand clones, around 85% were seen once, and the ten largest hold approximately 2%. The chain links TRBV5-1 to TRBJ2-5, with 8 bases aligning to TRBD2. Input material: PBMCs or T cells enriched from blood (not recorded which). The sequence was obtained from a woman aged 45-59 years who had recovered from COVID-19. The CDR3 loop reads CASSFGSYPGGLQETQYF. The CDR3 region has the DNA TGCGCCAGCAGCTTCGGGTCTTACCCGGGGGGGTTACAAGAGACCCAGTACTTC.